One and the same sample provided the 9 T cell receptor beta chains below, sequenced in a study of T-cell memory formation after mild COVID-19. From the 5' RACE reads, TCRdb called clonotypes with MiXCR, one entry per CDR3 protein. Among roughly 150,000 distinct CDR3 sequences, around 13% were seen once, and the ten largest hold about 14%. The sample was PBMCs or a T cell subset sorted from them (not recorded which). The origin of the receptors is an adult woman who had mild COVID-19 (a few samples of this study predate the infection). Cell type and time point are not known.

This clonotype was counted only a few times. CDR3 sequence reads: CASSWDSPPHEQYF. CDR3 bases: TGTGCCAGCAGCTGGGACAGTCCCCCCCACGAGCAGTACTTC. This sequence joins TRBV11-3 and TRBJ2-7; 7 positions match TRBD1. In germline, CDR1 is SGHNT, CDR2 YENEEA. The CDR3 has 14 residues. The junction had 8 bases not matched to a gene; V was cut back by 4 bases and J by 5 bases.

The V and J genes are TRBV29-1 and TRBJ2-3; D is undetermined. Trimming left V 8 bases short and J 3 bases short, with 12 bases between. The CDR3 totals 12 residues. Germline values: CDR1 SQVTM, CDR2 ANQGSEA. CDR3 sequence: CSSCPTTDTQYF. The CDR3 coding sequence is TGCAGCTCATGTCCTACTACAGATACGCAGTATTTT.

This clonotype was seen a few times. The chain couples TRBV12-3 or TRBV12-4 to TRBJ2-1, with 13 positions matching TRBD2. Germline trimming cut 6 bases from V and 8 bases from J; bases unmatched to any gene: 7. The CDR3 spans 15 residues. CDR3 residues: CASSTTSGGRDEQFF. The CDR3 coding sequence is TGTGCCAGCAGCACGACTAGCGGGGGGCGAGATGAGCAGTTCTTC.

This clonotype occurred a few times. The J gene is TRBJ1-3, the V gene TRBV4-2; D is undetermined. The CDR3 has 16 amino acids. Germline values: CDR1 LGHNA, CDR2 YNFKEQ. Trimming left V 0 bases short and J 4 bases short, with 13 bases between. The CDR3 loop is CASSQEIAAEGNTIYF. The CDR3, as DNA: TGTGCCAGCAGCCAAGAAATAGCGGCGGAAGGAAACACCATATATTTT.

This chain joins TRBV12-3 or TRBV12-4 and TRBJ2-1; TRBD2 is a possible D gene (6 bases). Trimming shortened V by 5 bases and J by 8 bases, and 19 bases separated the two germline ends. The CDR3 is 15 amino acids. CDR3 nucleotides: TGTGCCAGCAGTACCGGGAGTGGCTTATTTTATGAGCAGTTCTTC. The encoded protein is CASSTGSGLFYEQFF.

This clonotype was seen repeatedly, ten times or more. The chain uses TRBV4-3 and TRBJ2-4, with 9 bases aligning to TRBD1. Germline V lookup: CDR1 LGHNA, CDR2 YSLEER. Losses at the gene ends were 2 bases for V and 7 bases for J; bases not matched to a gene: 9. This CDR3 spans 16 amino acids. The CDR3 coding sequence is TGCGCCAGCAGCCAAACCGGACAGGGGCGAAGGAACATTCAGTACTTC. It is translated as CASSQTGQGRRNIQYF.

For this clonotype: At one of its ends the junction is not consistent with the germline gene, which may arise from a read error. The chain couples TRBV7-9 to TRBJ1-1; D is unclear. The CDR3 spans 14 residues. CDR1 is SEHNR, CDR2 FQNEAQ, per germline (reference sequence). The CDR3 region has the DNA TGTGCCGGCAGCTTATTGACGCCGGGAACTGAAGCTTTCTTT. Residues: CAGSLLTPGTEAFF.

This clonotype was seen more than once but under ten times. The rearrangement uses TRBV29-1 and TRBJ2-2, with D tentatively TRBD2 (5 bases). Germline V gives CDR1 SQVTM, CDR2 ANQGSEA. The CDR3 is 13 amino acids. V was trimmed by 4 bases and J by 1 base, leaving 7 bases between them. DNA for the CDR3: TGCAGCGTTGCGGGGAGGAACACCGGGGAGCTGTTTTTT. This translates into CSVAGRNTGELFF.

This sequence joins TRBV2 and TRBJ2-3, with 12 bases that match TRBD2. This CDR3 is 19 amino acids long. Germline loops: CDR1 SNHLY, CDR2 FYNNEI. The ends lost 4 bases at V and 1 base at J; junction bases unmatched: 12. CDR3 DNA: TGTGCCAGCAGTGTACTCCTAGCGGGAGGGACTTTGGGCACAGATACGCAGTATTTT. It translates to CASSVLLAGGTLGTDTQYF.